This TCR beta chain was sequenced in a study of read filtering for tumor transcriptome and immune sequencing. The library was built from 400 ng RNA with molecular barcoded adaptors for alpha/delta and beta/gamma chains. TCRdb reprocessed the reads via MiXCR and lists one record per CDR3 protein. The sample includes tens of thousands of distinct CDR3 sequences, roughly 14% of them seen just once. Germline-derived CDR1 and CDR2 are LGHDT and YNNKEL (reference sequence). The trim removed 2 bases at V and 5 bases at J, leaving 6 bases unmatched. The CDR3 has 17 residues. This clonotype was recorded many times.

The chain links TRBV3-1 to TRBJ2-1; 13 bases align to TRBD2. Specimen: a population of CD138-negative cells sorted from bone marrow. The receptor was isolated from a donor aged 40 or older with multiple myeloma. The CDR3 is CASSQPGLAGAHNEQFF. The CDR3 bases are TGTGCCAGCAGCCAACCCGGACTAGCGGGAGCCCACAATGAGCAGTTCTTC.